The clone carrying this T cell receptor beta chain appeared once. An input of roughly 0.45 to 1 ug of RNA was subjected to reverse transcription using random hexamers. Amplification of TCR beta CDR3 across 54 Vbeta and 13 Jbeta was performed with immunoSEQ multiplex PCR. TCRdb ran MiXCR on the immunoSEQ multiplex PCR reads and lists one entry per CDR3 protein. Among 100,000 to 150,000 distinct CDR3 sequences, about 94% were seen once, and the ten largest hold roughly 0.08%. The germline V gene encodes CDR1 DFQATT and CDR2 SNEGSKA (reference sequence). V shed 0 bases, J shed 2 bases, and the junction held 6 bases outside the gene matches. The CDR3 totals 15 residues. Sequencing targeted TCR beta in T cells from blood (CD8+ and CD4+). Healthy donors served as age- and sex-matched controls. The authors negatively isolated CD8+ and CD4+ T cells and FACS-enriched TEMRA cells. This entry comes from a study of CD8 T cells in Susac syndrome.

The sample consisted of CD4+ T cells from PBMCs. The chain links TRBV20-1 to TRBJ2-7; 8 nucleotides agree with TRBD2. The receptor was isolated from a human donor in good health. CDR3 in amino acids: CSAREKGSGAYEQYF. The CDR3 bases are TGCAGTGCTAGAGAGAAGGGTAGCGGGGCCTACGAGCAGTACTTC.